The 10 T cell receptor beta chains below were found in one sample sequenced in a study of blood T cell repertoires in COVID-19. The table came from immunoSEQ multiplex PCR; TCRdb's copy has only in-frame clones and leaves some out. Found here are some 250,000 clones, around 83% of them singletons; the top ten hold 8.6%. Source material: peripheral blood. These receptors were collected from a middle-aged man with active or convalescent COVID-19.

The chain joins TRBV6-1 to TRBJ1-2; D uncertain. This CDR3 is built from 12 residues. Trimming pared 3 bases from V and 0 bases from J, leaving 2 bases between. Germline CDR1 and CDR2: MNHNS and SASEGT. The CDR3 reads CASSDTNYGYTF. The CDR3, as DNA: TGTGCCAGCAGTGACACTAACTATGGCTACACCTTC.

The chain combines TRBV19 with TRBJ1-5, with D tentatively TRBD1 (5 bases). Trimming stripped 9 bases from V and 3 bases from J, with 18 bases between. In germline, CDR1 is LNHDA, CDR2 SQIVND (reference sequence). CDR3 size: 15 residues. The CDR3 region is CASQTGAGSNQPQHF. The CDR3 nucleotides read TGTGCCAGCCAAACTGGGGCAGGGTCCAATCAGCCCCAGCATTTT.

The rearrangement links TRBV30 to TRBJ1-5; no reliable D call. Germline lookup yields CDR1 GTSNPN and CDR2 SVGIG (reference sequence). Trimming left V 3 bases short and J 1 base short, with 13 bases between. This CDR3 is built from 15 residues. The DNA of the CDR3 is TGTGCCTGGAGGAGTGGGCCGGCCAGCAATCAGCCCCAGCATTTT. Encoded protein: CAWRSGPASNQPQHF.

This rearrangement joins TRBV6-5 to TRBJ2-7, with no clear D. The CDR3 has 11 residues. The germline gives CDR1 MNHEY, CDR2 SVGAGI. V shed 7 bases and J shed 3 bases, with 7 bases lying between them. CDR3 loop: CASTSYYEQYF. The CDR3 region has the DNA TGTGCCAGCACAAGCTACTACGAGCAGTACTTC.

J is TRBJ2-5 and V is TRBV7-2, with 13 nucleotides matching TRBD2. V gave up 1 base and J gave up 4 bases; unmatched junction bases: 9. CDR1 and CDR2 from the germline V gene are SGHTA and FQGNSA. This CDR3 has 18 residues. The CDR3 loop is CASSLVMTSGGSGETQYF. The DNA for the CDR3 is TGTGCCAGCAGCTTAGTGATGACTAGCGGGGGGTCAGGAGAGACCCAGTACTTC.

The chain uses TRBV9 and TRBJ1-2; 9 bases are a match to TRBD1. The CDR3 runs to 14 residues. Germline CDR1 and CDR2: SGDLS and YYNGEE. J lost 4 bases, V lost 3 bases, and 4 bases had no gene match. CDR3 in DNA: TGTGCCAGCAGCGCCAAACAGGGGGCCTATGGCTACACCTTC. This sequence encodes CASSAKQGAYGYTF.

This rearrangement joins TRBV3-1 (or the pseudogene TRBV3-2) to TRBJ2-1; 12 positions agree with TRBD2. The CDR3 covers 18 residues. In germline, CDR1 is LGHDT, CDR2 YNNKEL (reference sequence). J lost 9 bases, V lost 0 bases, and 12 bases had no gene match. CDR3 sequence reads: CASSQDYRRLAGGAEQFF. As DNA, the CDR3 is TGTGCCAGCAGCCAAGATTACCGCCGGCTAGCGGGGGGGGCTGAGCAGTTCTTC.

This clone has just one count. This chain links TRBV30 with TRBJ2-2, with a weak D call TRBD2 (5 bases). The CDR3 extends over 15 amino acids. V was shortened by 2 bases and J by 6 bases, with 16 bases between the two germline ends. CDR1 is GTSNPN, CDR2 SVGIG, per germline (reference sequence). CDR3 DNA sequence: TGTGCCTGGAGTCGCCGGGAACTGTTGGCCGGGGAGCTGTTTTTT. Its protein is CAWSRRELLAGELFF.

The gene calls are TRBV4-1 and TRBJ1-2; 11 positions agree with TRBD1. The CDR3 covers 16 residues. V lost 0 bases, J lost 4 bases, and 4 bases stayed unmatched. Germline CDR1 MGHRA, CDR2 YSYEKL. The CDR3 DNA follows: TGCGCCAGCAGCCAAGACGGACAGGGGGCGACCTATGGCTACACCTTC. This sequence encodes CASSQDGQGATYGYTF.

The rearrangement joins TRBV15 to TRBJ1-1, with unresolved D. CDR1 is LNHNV and CDR2 is YYDKDF in the germline V gene (reference sequence). The CDR3 is made up of 12 amino acids. V lost 7 bases and J lost 4, with 10 bases in between. CDR3 residues: CATMGSSTEAFF. The DNA for the CDR3 is TGTGCCACCATGGGGAGTTCCACTGAAGCTTTCTTT.